This entry features one T cell receptor (beta chain) sequence. Germline V lookup: CDR1 LNHDA, CDR2 SQIVND (reference sequence). CDR3 size: 14 residues. Trimming stripped 1 base from V and 6 bases from J, with 7 bases between. This specimen belongs to a study of control samples from healthy donors and cancer patients. The data were produced by immunoSEQ multiplex PCR, yet TCRdb's version contains in-frame clones alone and is incomplete. The sample includes roughly 200,000 clones, 85% to 95% of them seen just once. The sample consisted of blood. The genes are TRBV19 and TRBJ1-6; no reliable D call. The sequence came from a man younger than 30 in good health. CDR3 nucleotides: TGTGCCAGTAGTATAGCTGGGGTTAATTCACCCCTCCACTTT. Residues: CASSIAGVNSPLHF. The entire variable domain, with the rest obtained from reference TRBV19 and TRBJ1-6, is as follows: DGGITQSPKYLFRKEGQNVTLSCEQNLNHDAMYWYRQDPGQGLRLIYYSQIVNDFQKGDIAEGYSVSREKKESFPLTVTSAQKNPTAFYLCASSIAGVNSPLHFGNGTRLTVT.